The present T cell receptor (beta chain) was sequenced within a study of T-cell memory formation after mild COVID-19. Study in general: The two donors had largely donor-specific TCR clusters. Study results and caveats: Whereas later expanders leaned CD4+, clones contracting day 15 to 85 showed a balanced CD4/CD8 makeup.

V shed 8 bases and J shed 3 bases, with 13 bases lying between them. Germline CDR1 and CDR2: ENHRY and SYGVKD. The CDR3 has 13 residues. Via MiXCR, TCRdb re-called the 5' RACE reads, giving one row per CDR3 protein. The sample yields approximately 100,000 distinct CDR3 sequences, approximately 15% seen once. This clonotype was detected a few times. Antigen unknown. This clonotype was sampled from an adult woman who had mild COVID-19 (a few samples of this study predate the infection). Cell type and time point are not known. The sample consisted of PBMCs or a T cell subset sorted from them (not recorded which). V is TRBV10-3 and J is TRBJ2-5; no clear D gene. CDR3 in DNA: TGTGCCATCTCCTCGGGTGGGGAAGAGACCCAGTACTTC. Translated: CAISSGGEETQYF.